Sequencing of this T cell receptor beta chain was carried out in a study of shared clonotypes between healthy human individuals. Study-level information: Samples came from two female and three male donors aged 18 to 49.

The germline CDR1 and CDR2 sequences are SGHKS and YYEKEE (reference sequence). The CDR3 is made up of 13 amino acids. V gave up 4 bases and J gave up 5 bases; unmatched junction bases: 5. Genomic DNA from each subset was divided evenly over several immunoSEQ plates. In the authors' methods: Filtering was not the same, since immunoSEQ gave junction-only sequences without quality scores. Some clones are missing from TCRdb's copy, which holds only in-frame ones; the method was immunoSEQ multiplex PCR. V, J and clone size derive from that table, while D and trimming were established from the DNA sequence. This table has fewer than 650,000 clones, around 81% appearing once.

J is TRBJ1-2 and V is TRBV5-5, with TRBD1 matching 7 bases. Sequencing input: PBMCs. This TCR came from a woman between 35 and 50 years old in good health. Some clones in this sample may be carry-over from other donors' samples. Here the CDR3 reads CASSEQGWYGYTF. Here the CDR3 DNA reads TGTGCCAGCAGCGAACAGGGGTGGTATGGCTACACCTTC.